The next 30 T cell receptor beta chains were all read from a single sample in a study of blood T cell repertoires in COVID-19. Assay used: immunoSEQ multiplex PCR; TCRdb lists only in-frame clones, some missing. The table records about 240,000 clones, around 82% of them present only once. The sequencing sample was made of PBMCs or T cells enriched from blood (not recorded which). The receptor source for this set is a woman in her thirties or forties who had been exposed to COVID-19.

A word on this clone: This sample also contains other DNA sequences that code for the same CDR3. This chain joins TRBV19 and TRBJ1-5; D gene unclear. CDR3 length: 15 residues. The V end was cut by 1 base, the J end by 0 bases, with 7 bases between. CDR1 is LNHDA and CDR2 is SQIVND in the germline V gene (reference sequence). This CDR3 reads CASSIVRDSNQPQHF. The CDR3 coding sequence is TGTGCCAGTAGTATAGTGAGGGATAGCAATCAGCCCCAGCATTTT. Drawing the rest from reference TRBV19 and TRBJ1-5, the complete variable domain is DGGITQSPKYLFRKEGQNVTLSCEQNLNHDAMYWYRQDPGQGLRLIYYSQIVNDFQKGDIAEGYSVSREKKESFPLTVTSAQKNPTAFYLCASSIVRDSNQPQHFGDGTRLSIL.

The J gene is TRBJ1-6, the V gene TRBV30; no definite D call. This CDR3 has 13 amino acids. Trimming removed 1 base from V and 9 bases from J, with 10 bases in between. Germline assignment: CDR1 GTSNPN and CDR2 SVGIG (reference sequence). In DNA form, the CDR3 reads TGTGCCTGGAGTGCAGACACTCGTTCACCCCTCCACTTT. Residues: CAWSADTRSPLHF.

V gene TRBV5-8 combines with J gene TRBJ1-4; TRBD1 agrees at 7 bases. From germline, CDR1 is SGHTS and CDR2 YDEGEE. CDR3 length: 14 residues. J gave up 3 bases and V 4 bases, and 3 bases lay outside the gene matches. This CDR3 reads CASSQGTANEKLFF. Here the CDR3 DNA reads TGTGCCAGCAGCCAGGGGACAGCTAATGAAAAACTGTTTTTT.

This clone was detected only a few times. The genes are TRBV6-5 and TRBJ2-7; 9 bases are a match to TRBD1. Germline V lookup: CDR1 MNHEY, CDR2 SVGAGI. This CDR3 is built from 16 residues. V lost 2 bases to trimming and J lost 5 bases; unmatched junction nucleotides: 10. DNA of the CDR3: TGTGCCAGCAGTTACCCTGGGACAGGGATAATCAACGAGCAGTACTTC. Its protein product is CASSYPGTGIINEQYF.

CDR3 in amino acids: CATLPTPGGSSYNEQFF. The CDR3 DNA sequence: TGTGCCACTCTACCGACACCGGGGGGTAGCTCCTACAATGAGCAGTTCTTC. This rearrangement joins TRBV19 to TRBJ2-1; 7 bases agree with TRBD2. Germline loops: CDR1 LNHDA, CDR2 SQIVND (reference sequence). CDR3 length equals 17 residues. V trimming: 10 bases; J trimming: 0 bases; junction bases outside the gene matches: 15.

CDR3 sequence reads: CASSPYREGTEAFF. In DNA, the CDR3 is TGTGCCAGCTCACCGTACAGGGAAGGCACTGAAGCTTTCTTT. V usage is TRBV18 and J usage is TRBJ1-1, with D maybe TRBD1 (6 bases). The CDR3 has 14 residues. V lost 3 bases to trimming and J lost 4 bases, with 12 bases between them. Germline V gives CDR1 KGHSH, CDR2 LQKENI.

The chain joins TRBV13 to TRBJ2-7, with D perhaps matching TRBD2 (6 bases). V shed 5 bases and J shed 7 bases, with 18 bases lying between them. The CDR3 contains 14 residues. CDR1 is PRHDT and CDR2 is FYEKMQ in the germline V gene (reference sequence). The CDR3 region is CASSPGPGGEEQYF. In DNA form, the CDR3 reads TGTGCCAGCAGCCCGGGACCTGGAGGGGAGGAGCAGTACTTC. Filled out from reference TRBV13 and TRBJ2-7, the complete variable domain reads AAGVIQSPRHLIKEKRETATLKCYPIPRHDTVYWYQQGPGQDPQFLISFYEKMQSDKGSIPDRFSAQQFSDYHSELNMSSLELGDSALYFCASSPGPGGEEQYFGPGTRLTVT.

V gene TRBV6-1 combines with J gene TRBJ1-3; D not resolved. The length of the CDR3 is 16 residues. V dropped 2 bases and J dropped 0 bases, with 11 bases sitting between them. The germline gives CDR1 MNHNS, CDR2 SASEGT. The CDR3 nucleotides read TGTGCCAGCAGTGAAAGTTTGGTGAGCTCTGGAAACACCATATATTTT. Translated: CASSESLVSSGNTIYF.

The chain uses TRBV24-1 and TRBJ1-5, with D possibly being TRBD1 (6 bases). The CDR3 is 15 residues long. Trimming cost V 4 bases and J 3 bases, with 12 bases left between them. CDR1 KGHDR and CDR2 SFDVKD come from the germline V gene. The CDR3 loop reads CATSDSRGYNQPQHF. The DNA for the CDR3 is TGTGCCACCAGTGACTCCAGGGGTTACAATCAGCCCCAGCATTTT.

V gene TRBV18 combines with J gene TRBJ1-2, with 8 bases matching TRBD1. Germline loops: CDR1 KGHSH, CDR2 LQKENI. J was trimmed by 8 bases and V by 3 bases; bases with no gene match: 11. This CDR3 has 15 amino acids. This CDR3 reads CASSPGARRGHGYTF. The CDR3 nucleotides are TGTGCCAGCTCACCGGGCGCCCGCAGGGGGCACGGCTACACCTTC.

The chain uses TRBV28 and TRBJ1-6, with 7 positions matching TRBD1. The CDR3 has 14 amino acids. The V gene's germline CDR1 is MDHEN and CDR2 SYDVKM. Unmatched junction bases numbered 5, after V lost 6 bases and J lost 6 bases. CDR3 bases: TGTGCCAGCAGCCCCCACAGGGGTAATTCACCCCTCCACTTT. Translation: CASSPHRGNSPLHF.

This clone has at least ten counts. This chain uses TRBV15 with TRBJ1-5; D may be TRBD1 (5 bases). Trimming took 5 bases from V and 3 from J, leaving 11 bases between them. From germline, CDR1 is LNHNV and CDR2 YYDKDF (reference sequence). The length of the CDR3 is 14 residues. CDR3 nucleotides: TGTGCCACCAGCGGGGCCTTTGTCAATCAGCCCCAGCATTTT. Its translation is CATSGAFVNQPQHF.

This clone came up once. The V call is TRBV29-1, the J call TRBJ1-1; 9 bases are a match to TRBD1. CDR3 size: 14 residues. The V segment lost 4 bases and the J segment 1 base; nucleotides outside the gene matches: 4. The germline V gene encodes CDR1 SQVTM and CDR2 ANQGSEA. The CDR3 here is CSVGPGQGNTEAFF. In DNA form, the CDR3 reads TGCAGCGTTGGACCGGGACAGGGGAACACTGAAGCTTTCTTT.

The chain links TRBV4-3 to TRBJ2-3, with a weak D call TRBD1 (6 bases). The CDR3 is 16 residues long. The germline V gene encodes CDR1 LGHNA and CDR2 YSLEER. In DNA, the CDR3 is TGCCCCCCCCGCCGCCGAGGGGGAGAACGCGCAGATACGCAGTATTTT. Its protein product is CPPRRRGGERADTQYF.

This clone was recorded a few times. The V and J genes are TRBV11-2 and TRBJ1-3; D perhaps matches TRBD1 (5 bases). Per germline, CDR1 SGHAT and CDR2 FQNNGV. This CDR3 contains 14 residues. The V gene lost 4 bases and the J gene lost 4 bases, with 11 bases spanning the gap. CDR3 DNA sequence: TGTGCCAGCAGCTGGACACGGGCGGGAAACACCATATATTTT. This codes for CASSWTRAGNTIYF.

This chain joins TRBV28 and TRBJ2-5; tentatively, D is TRBD1 (6 bases). The CDR3 sequence is 15 residues long. V dropped 4 bases and J dropped 5 bases, with 17 bases sitting between them. Per germline, CDR1 MDHEN and CDR2 SYDVKM. The CDR3 nucleotides read TGTGCCAGCAGTTCTACCTCGAGTCAGGGGGAGACCCAGTACTTC. Translating it yields CASSSTSSQGETQYF. Full variable domain (missing parts from reference TRBV28 and TRBJ2-5): DVKVTQSSRYLVKRTGEKVFLECVQDMDHENMFWYRQDPGLGLRLIYFSYDVKMKEKGDIPEGYSVSREKKERFSLILESASTNQTSMYLCASSSTSSQGETQYFGPGTRLLVL.

Written as DNA, the CDR3 is TGTGCCAGCGCAGACCAGGGAACTTCTGGAAACACCATATATTTT. Protein product: CASADQGTSGNTIYF. The V call is TRBV6-5, the J call TRBJ1-3, with D tentatively TRBD1 (5 bases). This CDR3 is built from 15 residues. CDR1 and CDR2 (germline): MNHEY, SVGAGI. Deletions cut 8 bases from V and 1 base from J, with 15 bases between.

The chain uses TRBV5-1 and TRBJ2-2; TRBD2 aligns across 7 bases. CDR3 length: 17 residues. V trimming: 4 bases; J trimming: 7 bases; junction bases outside the gene matches: 16. Germline V gene data show CDR1 as SGHRS and CDR2 as YFSETQ. For the CDR3, the DNA is TGCGCCAGCAGCCCCGTAGGGGCGGGGGAGCCGGGCGGGGAGCTGTTTTTT. Amino acids: CASSPVGAGEPGGELFF.

The chain is built from TRBV7-8 and TRBJ2-7; D perhaps matches TRBD2 (6 bases). V lost 5 bases and J lost 3, with 14 bases in between. This CDR3 spans 14 amino acids. The germline V gene has CDR1 SGHVS and CDR2 FQNEAQ. This chain's CDR3 is CASSTTSSGYEQYF. The CDR3 DNA sequence: TGTGCCAGCAGCACCACTAGCTCAGGCTACGAGCAGTACTTC.

The chain carries TRBV9 and TRBJ2-7; possibly TRBD2 for D (6 bases). The CDR3 spans 15 residues. Germline-derived CDR1 and CDR2 are SGDLS and YYNGEE. V was pared by 6 bases and J by 4 bases, with 20 bases between. Written as DNA, the CDR3 is TGTGCCAGCACCACCGGGCCCCTGGAGGGGTACGAGCAGTACTTC. This sequence encodes CASTTGPLEGYEQYF.

The CDR3 DNA reads as TGTGCCAGCTCACCAGGGACAACCTACGAGCAGTACTTC. Its translation is CASSPGTTYEQYF. This rearrangement joins TRBV18 to TRBJ2-7; D perhaps matches TRBD1 (6 bases). The CDR3 loop spans 13 amino acids. Germline V CDR1 and CDR2: KGHSH, LQKENI. V gave up 2 bases and J gave up 2 bases, with 7 bases separating them.

This chain connects TRBV6-2 or TRBV6-3 to TRBJ2-5, with D possibly matching TRBD1 (6 bases). The germline CDR1 and CDR2 sequences are MNHEY and SVGEGT. This CDR3 comprises 15 residues. With 0 bases removed from V and 5 bases from J, the gap between germline ends came to 13 bases. The CDR3 spells CASSYSGGLWETQYF. CDR3 bases: TGTGCCAGCAGTTACTCTGGGGGCCTGTGGGAGACCCAGTACTTC.

Only one count was recorded for this clone. V usage is TRBV6-1 and J usage is TRBJ2-7; 10 bases align to TRBD1. Per the germline V gene, CDR1 is MNHNS and CDR2 is SASEGT. J gave up 10 bases and V 4 bases, and 19 bases lay outside the gene matches. The CDR3 spans 17 residues. The CDR3 DNA is TGTGCCAGCAGTGTGGTACCCCCCCCGACAGGGGGCACCGGCCAGTACTTC. As protein: CASSVVPPPTGGTGQYF.

V and J are TRBV7-2 and TRBJ2-2; 7 bases agree with TRBD2. The V segment lost 5 bases and the J segment 4 bases; nucleotides outside the gene matches: 16. The CDR3 totals 18 residues. Germline V gene data show CDR1 as SGHTA and CDR2 as FQGNSA. The CDR3 sequence is CASSAWGGMEGGTGELFF. The CDR3, as DNA: TGTGCCAGCAGCGCCTGGGGAGGGATGGAAGGTGGCACCGGGGAGCTGTTTTTT.

V and J are TRBV7-2 and TRBJ1-1; 9 bases align to TRBD1. CDR3 length equals 15 residues. J lost 1 base, V lost 1 base, and 1 base had no gene match. The germline gives CDR1 SGHTA, CDR2 FQGNSA. This CDR3 reads CASSLGGQGNTEAFF. The CDR3 DNA reads as TGTGCCAGCAGCTTAGGGGGACAGGGGAACACTGAAGCTTTCTTT.

The chain recombines TRBV28 with TRBJ1-6; 12 bases fit TRBD1. With V trimmed by 2 bases and J by 5 bases, 7 bases remained unmatched. Germline CDR1 and CDR2: MDHEN and SYDVKM. The CDR3 loop spans 18 amino acids. The CDR3 DNA reads TGTGCCAGCAGTTTACCCGGGACAGGGGGCGCGGATAATTCACCCCTCCACTTT. The encoded protein is CASSLPGTGGADNSPLHF.

The V call is TRBV9, the J call TRBJ2-1; TRBD2 aligns across 7 bases. Germline trimming cut 4 bases from V and 4 bases from J; bases unmatched to any gene: 8. This CDR3 region has 15 residues. Germline CDR1 reads SGDLS; CDR2 reads YYNGEE. The CDR3 loop is CASSLGGGYYNEQFF. Here the CDR3 DNA reads TGTGCCAGCAGCCTAGGCGGGGGATATTACAATGAGCAGTTCTTC.

The rearrangement links TRBV19 to TRBJ1-2; D perhaps matches TRBD1 (5 bases). This CDR3 region has 16 residues. Germline values: CDR1 LNHDA, CDR2 SQIVND (reference sequence). The V end was cut by 5 bases, the J end by 1 base, with 17 bases between. CDR3 nucleotides: TGTGCCAGTAGTCCCGGGTTGGGGCGCGGTAACTATGGCTACACCTTC. Translation gives CASSPGLGRGNYGYTF.

This rearrangement joins TRBV6-2 or TRBV6-3 to TRBJ1-2; D possibly corresponds to TRBD1 (5 bases). CDR1 MNHEY and CDR2 SVGEGT come from the germline V gene. Trimming took off 2 bases at V and 4 bases at J, with 5 bases between the two ends. There are 12 residues in the CDR3. CDR3 bases: TGTGCCAGCAGTTACAGGGGCTATGGCTACACCTTC. This codes for CASSYRGYGYTF.

This clone was seen a few times. The gene calls are TRBV11-2 and TRBJ1-6; 8 nucleotides match TRBD1. This CDR3 comprises 15 residues. The germline gives CDR1 SGHAT, CDR2 FQNNGV. V lost 3 bases and J lost 7; bases outside the gene matches: 5. CDR3 in DNA: TGTGCCAGCAGCTTGGACAGGGTTTGGAATTCACCCCTCCACTTT. Its translation: CASSLDRVWNSPLHF.